The T cell receptor (beta chain) under discussion was sequenced for a study of T cell changes during pregnancy in multiple sclerosis. This clone was seen a single time. Produced via immunoSEQ multiplex PCR; TCRdb's table is partial and in-frame only. The table shows tens of thousands of clones, with roughly 92% occurring only once. The CDR3 consists of 14 residues. V was trimmed by 4 bases and J by 3 bases, leaving 11 bases between them. Germline CDR1 LNHDA, CDR2 SQIVND (reference sequence). The receptor comes from a female donor in good health, enrolled as a control in a pregnancy study. The specimen was peripheral blood, collected in the third trimester of pregnancy. V and J are TRBV19 and TRBJ2-3; tentatively, D is TRBD2 (6 bases). The CDR3 DNA reads TGTGCCAGTAGTAATGGCGGGGAGACAGATACGCAGTATTTT. As protein: CASSNGGETDTQYF.